This entry is about one T cell receptor beta chain. This CDR3 spans 16 amino acids. Looked up from germline, CDR1 is ENHRY and CDR2 is SYGVKD. The junction had 8 bases not matched to a gene; V was cut back by 3 bases and J by 6 bases. Libraries were prepared by immunoSEQ multiplex PCR; TCRdb keeps only in-frame clonotypes and omits some of them. The sample yields 70,000 to 95,000 clones, 90% to 95% seen once. The data stem from a study of T cell changes during pregnancy in multiple sclerosis. The sequence derives from a female donor with multiple sclerosis, enrolled in a pregnancy study. The chain links TRBV10-3 to TRBJ2-1; 10 positions agree with TRBD2. This specimen was peripheral blood, taken in the third trimester of pregnancy. CDR3 coding DNA: TGTGCCATCAGTGATCCTAGCGGGAGCGAGTTCAATGAGCAGTTCTTC. Protein: CAISDPSGSEFNEQFF.